This TCR beta chain was found in a study of blood T cell repertoires in COVID-19. Study context: In each case, the material was cDNA or gDNA derived from T cells, B-cell-depleted T cells, or PBMCs.

Clones were sequenced by immunoSEQ multiplex PCR, and TCRdb holds only the in-frame ones, with some missing. This repertoire shows about 120,000 clones, around nine tenths found once; its top ten account for over 3%. Germline CDR1 SGHRS, CDR2 YFSETQ. CDR3 length: 13 amino acids. Between the trimmed V and J ends, which lost 3 bases and 2 bases, there was a span of 8 bases. The gene calls are TRBV5-1 and TRBJ1-1, with D possibly matching TRBD1 (5 bases). The receptor's source is a woman between 50 and 59 years old with acute or convalescent COVID-19. The sample comprised peripheral blood. The CDR3 DNA sequence: TGCGCCAGCAGCTCAGGGCCAAACACTGAAGCTTTCTTT. Translated: CASSSGPNTEAFF.